The rows below give T cell receptor beta chains drawn from one sample of a study of Ad26.COV2.S vaccination and SARS-CoV-2 variants. The table came from immunoSEQ multiplex PCR; TCRdb's copy has only in-frame clones and leaves some out. The data show around 310,000 clones, approximately 87% seen once. The sequenced sample was peripheral blood, obtained in a trial of Ad26.COV2.S vaccine versus placebo. The receptors derive from a person between 18 and 65 years old who received the Ad26.COV2.S COVID-19 vaccine or a placebo. Both conserved end residues are part of each CDR3. D genes are given only for firm matches. The size of a clone is reported for some rows only, either as once, few or many, or as a class for expanded clones.

CDR3 DNA,CDR3 protein,D gene,CDR3 length,J gene,V gene,clone size
TGCGCCAGCAGCCTACTGGGGGGCACAGATACGCAGTATTTT,CASSLLGGTDTQYF,.,14,TRBJ2-3,TRBV5-1,.
TGTGCCTGGACTCGCCGACGCCTTTATCCTGGGGAAAAACTGTTTTTT,CAWTRRRLYPGEKLFF,.,16,TRBJ1-4,TRBV30,.
TGTGCCAGCAGCTTAGATCGTCCAGGCCCGAACACTGAAGCTTTCTTT,CASSLDRPGPNTEAFF,.,16,TRBJ1-1,TRBV11-3,.
TGTGCCAGCAGTTTAGGGCAGGACTATGGCTACACCTTC,CASSLGQDYGYTF,.,13,TRBJ1-2,TRBV12-3/TRBV12-4,.
TGTGCCAGCACCATACACGGAGAGCAGTTCTTC,CASTIHGEQFF,.,11,TRBJ2-1,TRBV12-3/TRBV12-4,.
TGTGCCAGCAGCTTACTCTTCGCGAACACCGGGGAGCTGTTTTTT,CASSLLFANTGELFF,.,15,TRBJ2-2,TRBV11-2,.
TGTGCCAGCAGCCCCTGGGCAGGAGGCTCCTACAATGAGCAGTTCTTC,CASSPWAGGSYNEQFF,.,16,TRBJ2-1,TRBV3-1/TRBV3-2,.
TGCGCCAGCAGCCAAGAGTCCGAGACGGGAGAAGAGACCCAGTACTTC,CASSQESETGEETQYF,.,16,TRBJ2-5,TRBV4-1,.
TGTGCCAGCAGCTTCCCAGACAGTGCCACTGAAGCTTTCTTT,CASSFPDSATEAFF,.,14,TRBJ1-1,TRBV5-8,.
TGCGCCAGCAGTGAGGGGACATCCCGGGAGTGGGGCTACACCTTC,CASSEGTSREWGYTF,.,15,TRBJ1-2,TRBV10-2,.
TGTGCCTTCGGACGGAGGGAAGCTTTCTTT,CAFGRREAFF,.,10,TRBJ1-1,TRBV30,.
TGTGCCAGTAGTCATCCGGGACAGGGAGGGGTGAACACTGAAGCTTTCTTT,CASSHPGQGGVNTEAFF,TRBD1,17,TRBJ1-1,TRBV19,once
TGTGCCATCAGTGAGATCGGGACGAACCCTCACACTGAAGCTTTCTTT,CAISEIGTNPHTEAFF,.,16,TRBJ1-1,TRBV10-3,.
TGCGCCAGCAGGTTAGCGGGGAACTTCCTGGATACGCAGTATTTT,CASRLAGNFLDTQYF,TRBD2,15,TRBJ2-3,TRBV10-2,.
TGCGCCAGCAGTGAGGAGTATAACTACGAGCAGTACTTC,CASSEEYNYEQYF,.,13,TRBJ2-7,TRBV10-2,.
TGTGCCAGCAACAGACAGGGGCTTAGGGCCGGGGAGCTGTTTTTT,CASNRQGLRAGELFF,TRBD1,15,TRBJ2-2,TRBV11-2,.
TGTGCCAGCAGCCTGTCGGCGAACACTGAAGCTTTCTTT,CASSLSANTEAFF,.,13,TRBJ1-1,TRBV3-1/TRBV3-2,.